These T cell receptor beta chains were read from a single sample in a study of vaccination effects on CD4 cells after COVID-19. The antigens of these receptors remain unknown. Sequencing was performed with immunoSEQ multiplex PCR; in TCRdb, only in-frame clones are kept and a portion is missing. The data show some 69,000 clones, 65% to 80% seen once. Specimen: CD4+ T cells from PBMCs cultured with HCoV-NL63 spike peptides, collected before COVID-19 vaccination. These receptors were taken from a human donor who received a COVID-19 vaccine. Both conserved end residues are part of each CDR3. The D gene is left open where the match is weak. Clone size is given for some rows only: seen once, a few or many times, or a class if the clone is expanded.

CDR3aa: CASSFGADTQYF
CDR3nt: TGTGCCAGCAGCTTTGGGGCAGATACGCAGTATTTT
d_gene: -
j_gene: TRBJ2-3
v_gene: TRBV7-9
abundance: -

CDR3aa: CSARPNEKLFF
CDR3nt: TGCAGTGCTAGGCCCAATGAAAAACTGTTTTTT
d_gene: -
j_gene: TRBJ1-4
v_gene: TRBV20-1
abundance: -

CDR3aa: CASSWQGYGYTF
CDR3nt: TGTGCCAGCAGTTGGCAGGGCTATGGCTACACCTTC
d_gene: -
j_gene: TRBJ1-2
v_gene: TRBV28
abundance: -

CDR3aa: CASSLGGGGSTEAFF
CDR3nt: TGCGCCAGCAGCTTGGGTGGGGGGGGCTCCACTGAAGCTTTCTTT
d_gene: -
j_gene: TRBJ1-1
v_gene: TRBV5-1
abundance: -

CDR3aa: CASSYQTGRNEQFF
CDR3nt: TGTGCCAGCAGTTATCAGACAGGGCGCAATGAGCAGTTCTTC
d_gene: TRBD1
j_gene: TRBJ2-1
v_gene: TRBV2
abundance: -

CDR3aa: CASSAATGGQGALHF
CDR3nt: TGTGCCAGCTCAGCAGCGACAGGGGGCCAAGGTGCCCTCCACTTT
d_gene: TRBD1
j_gene: TRBJ1-6
v_gene: TRBV18
abundance: few

CDR3aa: CASSVDRASGNTIYF
CDR3nt: TGTGCCAGCAGCGTGGACAGGGCCTCTGGAAACACCATATATTTT
d_gene: TRBD1
j_gene: TRBJ1-3
v_gene: TRBV3-1/TRBV3-2
abundance: -

CDR3aa: CASSPGLAGEETQYF
CDR3nt: TGTGCCAGCTCACCGGGACTAGCGGGGGAGGAGACCCAGTACTTC
d_gene: TRBD2
j_gene: TRBJ2-5
v_gene: TRBV18
abundance: -

CDR3aa: CASSQSGGKNIQYF
CDR3nt: TGTGCCAGCAGCCAGAGCGGGGGGAAAAACATTCAGTACTTC
d_gene: TRBD2
j_gene: TRBJ2-4
v_gene: TRBV3-1/TRBV3-2
abundance: -

CDR3aa: CASSRGRGTEAFF
CDR3nt: TGTGCCAGCAGCCGGGGTAGAGGGACTGAAGCTTTCTTT
d_gene: -
j_gene: TRBJ1-1
v_gene: TRBV12-3/TRBV12-4
abundance: few

CDR3aa: CASSQGTGVTEAFF
CDR3nt: TGTGCCAGCAGCCAAGGGACAGGGGTCACTGAAGCTTTCTTT
d_gene: TRBD1
j_gene: TRBJ1-1
v_gene: TRBV3-1/TRBV3-2
abundance: -